Detailed here is one TCR beta chain. The record originates from a study of cytotoxic CD8 clonotypes in ibrutinib-treated CLL. Germline V gene sequence: CDR1 SEHNR, CDR2 FQNEAQ (reference sequence). V was clipped by 3 bases and J by 4 bases, with 12 bases between them. The CDR3 length is 14 residues. The data were produced by immunoSEQ multiplex PCR, yet TCRdb's version contains in-frame clones alone and is incomplete. In the table there are about 130,000 clones, 79% of which are singletons. The receptor was derived from a human donor with chronic lymphocytic leukemia. The material was PBMCs, obtained after 12 months of ibrutinib treatment. V gene TRBV7-9 combines with J gene TRBJ1-2; D is unresolved. The CDR3 is CASSFARDFYGYTF. The CDR3 region has the DNA TGTGCCAGCAGCTTTGCCAGAGACTTCTATGGCTACACCTTC.